This TCR beta chain was sequenced during a study of cytomegalovirus exposure and HLA in healthy donors (TCRdb year 2017). At the level of the whole study: In an earlier analysis of approximately 500 of the donors, under 300 Gb of sequence data and some 120 million unique TCR beta sequences from 150 million to 200 million T cells were reported. To study patterns of TCR occurrence, a later analysis re-analyzed previously published TCR beta repertoires from around 700 donors and added high-resolution HLA genotyping. Both class I and class II loci were covered by HLA typing, at four-digit resolution. In an earlier analysis of roughly 600 of the donors, high-throughput TCR beta sequencing was used to judge whether each TCR beta V gene segment behaved as functional or pseudogenic. In a later genetic analysis, genome-wide SNP genotypes for about 55% of the roughly 670 donors were used, and that subset was treated as a discovery cohort. The study aimed to test whether signatures of past pathogen exposure could be identified by cataloging public T cell receptors. All discovery cohort repertoires had been generated using a single sequencing platform. The number of typed donors differed by locus: about 620-630 for A, B, C, DRB1 and DQB1; 500 to 550 for DQA1; around 580 for DPA1; and roughly 470 for DPB1. The later analysis used no new phenotypic data to find candidate immune exposures, relying instead on TCR beta sequences and their occurrence across donors. Besides the first cohort of roughly 660 subjects, a separate validation cohort made up of 90 to 150 different subjects was used. An early release that covered about 640 HLA-typed donors contained approximately 300 gigabases of sequencing data and 80 million or so unique TCR sequences. Donor age, sex, ethnicity and CMV serostatus were compiled together with the repertoire data. To predict cytomegalovirus infection status, the study combined high-throughput TCR immunosequencing, statistical association of individual TCRs with disease status, and machine learning. Among roughly 400 genotyped donors of the cohort, an average of roughly 230,000 unique TCR beta nucleotide sequences was sequenced per donor, of which about 20% were non-productive. The study profiled the T cell repertoires of hundreds of subjects by immunosequencing and related them to cytomegalovirus serostatus. Of the roughly 390 genotyped donors, 70% to 90% were placed in the genetic ancestry cluster associated with self-reported Caucasian donors. Several DR-DQ haplotypes were treated as single units for association and clustering because of strong linkage in the cohort.

Germline trimming amounts to 3 bases on V and 9 bases on J, with 14 as the count of junction bases outside the gene matches. Per the germline V gene, SGHRS is the CDR1 and YFSETQ is the CDR2. The CDR3 contains 17 residues, cysteine and phenylalanine counted. Of the read, only the CDR3 DNA is kept; its 51 bases are in frame from base 1. Library preparation used the immunoSEQ multiplex PCR assay. A mixture of 60 forward primers for TCR Vbeta segments and 13 reverse primers for TCR Jbeta segments was used in the multiplex PCR. The CDR3 region of rearranged TCR beta genes was amplified from genomic DNA with a multiplex PCR assay. Amplified TCR beta libraries were sequenced as 87-base-pair reads on the Illumina HiSeq System. The original pipeline was this. A later analysis tallied roughly 78 million unique TCR beta chains across the 666 repertoires, and about 12 million of those chains were shared by two or more donors. A nearest-neighbor algorithm error-corrected the raw reads and collapsed the reads into unique sequences, merging closely related sequences to remove PCR and sequencing errors. Alignment of CDR3 sequences to IMGT reference sequences was used to assign V, D and J gene segments. For a sequence to be retained, a match of at least six nucleotides was required to both a V gene segment and a J gene segment. A rearrangement was called productive if the CDR3 had no stop codons and remained in frame with V and J, and every other rearrangement was called non-productive. Following IMGT convention, CDR3 was defined as the stretch from the second conserved V-encoded cysteine up to the conserved J-encoded phenylalanine. The earlier analysis of 500 to 750 of the donors excluded any sequence lacking an unambiguous match to a single V gene segment. An earlier analysis of 450 to 650 of the donors called V segments functional above 56.7% productive rearrangements and segregating when the between-donor standard deviation exceeded 5%. A statistical classification framework was built to diagnose cytomegalovirus status from the catalog of TCR beta chain sequences. A later analysis assigned V and J genes by comparing TCR nucleotide sequences with IMGT/GENE-DB human TR gene sequences. A later analysis assigned CDR3 sequences and most-parsimonious VDJ recombination scenarios with the TCRdist pipeline. In a later analysis, every TCR beta chain was defined by the combination of its CDR3 amino acid sequence and its V-gene family, and reads without a unique V-gene family were dropped. In a later analysis, approximately 640 highly shared, low-generation-probability nucleotide sequences were removed to address suspected cross-contamination and a sequencing artifact. For each public chain, a later analysis derived a clonal expansion index from normalized ranks of inferred template counts within each repertoire. Generation probabilities in a later analysis came from a VDJ recombination model fitted to out-of-frame rearrangements, and those results were checked against IGoR. In a later analysis, TCR-TCR, TCR-HLA and TCR-CMV co-occurrence was scored with hypergeometric tests, and a repertoire-size bias correction was applied to TCR pairs. False discovery rates were estimated in a later analysis by permuting HLA or CMV assignments 20 times. In a later analysis, co-occurring TCRs were grouped with DBSCAN, and TCRdist sequence similarity was added when clustering was performed within HLA-allele-positive subsets. Repertoires with fewer than 30,000 or more than 120,000 public chains were left out of co-occurrence clustering, as were about five repertoires with anomalous nucleotide sharing. TCRdb took this table from immuneACCESS and kept in-frame rearrangements with V and J called. Such tables lack part of the clones; where checked against another copy, unresolved V genes explain under half of the gap, and the rest is unexplained. Clone size and V and J calls were adopted from that table, with D and trimming inferred from the DNA. The sample table holds some 100,000 clones, of which 69% were seen once. The ten largest clones take up about 5% of the sample.

Points on this clone: This receptor's antigen is unknown. Nothing much larger sits one base from this clone, and base qualities are not available.

Study-wide conclusions, independent of this receptor: The study gave a list of some 150 TCR beta chains associated with cytomegalovirus. The classifier was reported to diagnose cytomegalovirus status with high specificity and sensitivity in both the original cohort and the validation cohort. Compared with equally common non-associated chains, HLA-associated TCR beta chains in a later analysis were more clonally expanded and had lower generation probabilities. In this cohort, only TCR beta chains were sequenced, and detectable features were limited by the absence of alpha or paired-chain data. HLA typing was unavailable for some donors at each locus, so association tests used only the typed subset. Linkage disequilibrium might explain the correlated functional status among segregating V segments, but an unknown experimental factor could not be ruled out. In an earlier analysis of fewer than 750 of the donors, most TCR beta V segments were observed in productive rearrangements about 87% or about 30% of the time, broadly matching IMGT annotations. Because counts were too low, about 15 rarely observed V segments, including chromosome 9 orphons, were left out of the earlier analysis of roughly 600 of the donors. A cluster of highly shared sequence variants was judged likely to be a technical artifact of the sequencing pipeline. Sequencing depth was assumed to be roughly uniform across donors in the presence/absence analyses, though that assumption may not hold. It was suggested by the authors that the approach could potentially be generalized to other disease states and immunological phenotypes. In a later analysis, the rate of TCR association differed among HLA loci, with DRB1 alleles having the most associated TCRs and HLA-C alleles having the fewest. V-gene and J-gene trimming of TCR beta chains was associated with a missense DCLRE1C variant in a later genetic analysis, and the association was replicated in an independent cohort. In a later genetic analysis, fewer N-insertions in productive TCRs were reported among donors in an Asian-associated ancestry cluster than the roughly 640-donor mean. Three of the identified cytomegalovirus-associated TCR beta chains were confirmed in vitro to be specific for cytomegalovirus antigens. While some public TCRs were present in many individuals, most TCR sequences turned up only very rarely across donors. In a later analysis, most CMV-associated TCR beta chains were found to appear HLA-restricted, with HLA associations seemingly driven largely by CMV exposure. A further reported finding was that TCR beta sequences accurately predicted the HLA-A and HLA-B alleles for most subjects in the first cohort. In a later analysis, around 17,000 TCR beta sequences were associated with specific HLA alleles at a false discovery rate of 0.05. Several of the top co-occurrence clusters appeared to be linked to parvovirus B19, influenza, CMV and Epstein-Barr virus, according to a later analysis. Because the 87-base-pair reads could not distinguish some IMGT-functional V segments, including TRBV6-2 and TRBV6-3, those segments were excluded. CMV serostatus was the only immune exposure information available for the cohort. When HLA alleles, especially DR and DQ, strongly co-occurred, attributing TCR associations to individual alleles was difficult.

The cohort comprised around 700 healthy bone marrow donors. All cohort members were sampled while nominally healthy, although unrecorded immune exposures were likely present. The donor was CMV seropositive and belonged to the group of 250 to 300 seropositive cohort members. Every donor gave a peripheral blood sample, and the peripheral blood mononuclear cells from that sample were used for TCR beta sequencing. The Qiagen DNeasy Blood Extraction Kit was used to extract genomic DNA from the blood cell samples. The chain is encoded by TRBV5-1 joined to TRBJ2-1, and 11 junctional nucleotides match TRBD2. The sequence came from a woman in her sixties or seventies in good health and CMV-seropositive. The specimen was PBMCs. The DNA is TGCGCCAGCAGCTCCCTGACTAGCGGGGAGCCCGCGAGTGAGCAGTTCTTC. Translated, this is CASSSLTSGEPASEQFF.